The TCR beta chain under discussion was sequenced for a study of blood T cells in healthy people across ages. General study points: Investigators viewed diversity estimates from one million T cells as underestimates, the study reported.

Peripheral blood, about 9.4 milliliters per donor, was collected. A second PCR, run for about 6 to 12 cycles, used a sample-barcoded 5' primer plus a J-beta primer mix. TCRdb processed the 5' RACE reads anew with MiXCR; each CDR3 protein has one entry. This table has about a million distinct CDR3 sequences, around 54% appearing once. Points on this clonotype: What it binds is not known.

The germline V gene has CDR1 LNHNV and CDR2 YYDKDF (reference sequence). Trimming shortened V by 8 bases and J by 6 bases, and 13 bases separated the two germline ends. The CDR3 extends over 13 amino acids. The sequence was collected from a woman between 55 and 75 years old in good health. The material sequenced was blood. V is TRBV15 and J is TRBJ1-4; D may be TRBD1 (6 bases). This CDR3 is CATRDTSYEKLFF. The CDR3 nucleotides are TGTGCCACCCGGGACACCTCATATGAAAAACTGTTTTTT.